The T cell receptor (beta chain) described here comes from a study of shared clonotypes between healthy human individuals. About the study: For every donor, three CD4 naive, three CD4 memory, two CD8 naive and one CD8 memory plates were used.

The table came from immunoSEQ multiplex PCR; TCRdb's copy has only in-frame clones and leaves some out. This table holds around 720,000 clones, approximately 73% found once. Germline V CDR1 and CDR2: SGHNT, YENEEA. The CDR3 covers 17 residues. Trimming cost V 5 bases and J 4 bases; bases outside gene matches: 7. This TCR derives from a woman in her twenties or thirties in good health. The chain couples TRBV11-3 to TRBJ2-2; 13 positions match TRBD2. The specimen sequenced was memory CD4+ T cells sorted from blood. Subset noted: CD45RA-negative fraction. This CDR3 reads CASSPPGLAGPTGELFF. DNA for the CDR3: TGTGCCAGCAGCCCTCCGGGACTAGCGGGACCCACCGGGGAGCTGTTTTTT.